This T cell receptor beta chain was observed in a study of cytomegalovirus exposure and HLA in healthy donors. Overall study context: In a later analysis, it was reported that the 120 validation repertoires had been produced on the same platform as the 500 to 850 repertoires belonging to the first cohort. Study outcomes and limitations: Reportedly, diagnosis of cytomegalovirus status by the classifier showed high specificity and sensitivity. Researchers counted around 180 TCR beta chains as cytomegalovirus-associated. Testing in vitro showed a few CMV-associated chains specific for CMV antigens.

Trimming cost V 4 bases and J 1 base, with 11 bases left between them. The CDR3 covers 14 residues. CDR1 is SGDLS, CDR2 YYNGEE, per germline. Method: immunoSEQ multiplex PCR; TCRdb's copy keeps in-frame clones and lacks some. This table has 110,000 to 150,000 clones, about 94% appearing once. Comments on this clone: The antigen remains unidentified.

The chain employs TRBV9 and TRBJ2-5, with D possibly matching TRBD1 (6 bases). This sequence originates from a young man in good health and CMV-seropositive. The sequencing input was PBMCs. Here the CDR3 reads CASSTTGFQETQYF. In DNA form, the CDR3 reads TGTGCCAGCAGCACTACAGGGTTCCAAGAGACCCAGTACTTC.